The 27 T cell receptor beta chains below come from one sample, sequenced in a study of response to subunit inactivated influenza vaccine. TCRdb recomputed calls from the RT-PCR reads with MiXCR, one row per CDR3 protein. The repertoire has around 600,000 distinct CDR3 sequences, around 10% of them found once; the top ten carry more than 9.5%. This sample was also put to use in a study of T cells expressing NK-cell markers. This second report adds: For TCR beta, cDNA was produced by 5'RACE template switching with UMIs.

This material consisted of PBMCs from blood, taken on the day of vaccination. The receptor set was obtained from a man aged 45-60 years who received an inactivated influenza vaccine.

V and J are TRBV4-2 and TRBJ2-3; D uncertain. Looked up from germline, CDR1 is LGHNA and CDR2 is YNFKEQ. The CDR3 is 15 residues long. V lost 0 bases and J 2 bases, leaving 9 bases between the germline ends. CDR3 protein: CASSQERVATDTQYF. DNA of the CDR3: TGTGCCAGCAGCCAAGAAAGGGTAGCCACAGATACGCAGTATTTT.

This clonotype was observed a handful of times. V and J are TRBV5-1 and TRBJ2-7; 7 bases match TRBD1. The CDR3 is 14 residues long. CDR1 and CDR2 (germline): SGHRS, YFSETQ. With 4 bases clipped from V and 4 bases from J, the junction kept 8 bases outside the gene matches. CDR3 protein: CASSGGQTAYEQYF. The CDR3 bases are TGCGCCAGCAGCGGGGGACAGACCGCATACGAGCAGTACTTC.

This chain joins TRBV10-3 and TRBJ1-2, with 10 positions matching TRBD1. Trimming at V came to 2 bases and at J to 7 bases, leaving 7 bases not matched to a gene. Germline CDR1 reads ENHRY; CDR2 reads SYGVKD. The CDR3 spans 15 residues. The chain's CDR3 is CAISETGQGVGGYTF. Written as DNA, the CDR3 is TGTGCCATCAGTGAGACTGGACAGGGGGTCGGTGGCTACACCTTC.

The rearrangement uses TRBV9 and TRBJ2-7; D uncertain. Trimming left V 0 bases short and J 1 base short, with 11 bases between. The CDR3 extends over 15 amino acids. Germline lookup yields CDR1 SGDLS and CDR2 YYNGEE. CDR3 sequence reads: CASSVGARGSYEQYF. DNA of the CDR3: TGTGCCAGCAGCGTAGGCGCCCGTGGGTCCTACGAGCAGTACTTC.

This sequence joins TRBV5-1 and TRBJ1-1; a weak D match, TRBD1 (5 bases). V gave up 3 bases and J gave up 7 bases, with 16 bases separating them. This CDR3 spans 14 amino acids. The germline V gene encodes CDR1 SGHRS and CDR2 YFSETQ. CDR3 sequence (DNA): TGCGCCAGCAGCTCGTCATCAGGGCTGGGTGAAGCTTTCTTT. It is translated as CASSSSSGLGEAFF.

This clonotype occurred many times. V is TRBV29-1 and J is TRBJ2-1, with 10 bases identical to TRBD2. The germline CDR1 and CDR2 sequences are SQVTM and ANQGSEA. CDR3 length equals 15 residues. V gave up 2 bases and J gave up 5 bases; unmatched junction bases: 6. The CDR3 sequence is CSVELAGDTNNEQFF. The CDR3 nucleotides read TGCAGCGTTGAACTAGCGGGAGATACTAACAATGAGCAGTTCTTC.

This chain joins TRBV12-3 or TRBV12-4 and TRBJ2-3; D not certain. Deletions cut 1 base from V and 2 bases from J, with 10 bases between. The CDR3 totals 15 residues. In nucleotides, the CDR3 is TGTGCCAGCAGTTTAGACTACTCCAACACAGATACGCAGTATTTT. It codes for CASSLDYSNTDTQYF.

J is TRBJ1-1 and V is TRBV18, with 9 positions matching TRBD1. Germline loops: CDR1 KGHSH, CDR2 LQKENI. Trimming took 6 bases from V and 2 from J; bases not matched to a gene: 10. The CDR3 spans 16 residues. The CDR3 nucleotides read TGTGCCAGCTCCCAGGGGCGGGACAGGGACAACACTGAAGCTTTCTTT. Protein sequence: CASSQGRDRDNTEAFF.

Of note for this clonotype: The junction differs from germline at one of its ends, possibly a read error. This sequence joins TRBV20-1 and TRBJ1-2, with D possibly TRBD1 on 6 matching bases. Germline CDR1 and CDR2: DFQATT and SNEGSKA (reference sequence). This CDR3 comprises 12 residues. DNA of the CDR3: TGCAGTGCCCAAGGACAAAGAAGGGGGACCGCCTTC. As protein: CSAQGQRRGTAF.

This clonotype was counted only a few times. The chain uses TRBV12-3 or TRBV12-4 and TRBJ2-2; 7 bases are shared with TRBD2. V trimming: 4 bases; J trimming: 1 base; junction bases outside the gene matches: 0. The CDR3 length is 14 residues. The CDR3 protein is CASSWEGNTGELFF. Written as DNA, the CDR3 is TGTGCCAGCAGTTGGGAGGGGAACACCGGGGAGCTGTTTTTT.

For this clonotype: At one end, the junction sequence differs from germline, possibly due to a read error. The gene calls are TRBV12-3 or TRBV12-4 and TRBJ2-2; tentatively, D is TRBD2 (6 bases). The CDR3 length is 13 residues. CDR3 residues: CVSTRGGAGELFF. The CDR3 DNA is TGTGTCAGCACCCGAGGAGGGGCCGGGGAGCTGTTTTTT.

There are a few counts of this clonotype. The CDR3 DNA is TGTGCCACCAGTGATTTCCGGGGGGCCCAAGAGACCCAGTACTTC. Amino acids: CATSDFRGAQETQYF. V usage is TRBV24-1 and J usage is TRBJ2-5; D is perhaps TRBD2 (7 bases). Germline V lookup: CDR1 KGHDR, CDR2 SFDVKD. CDR3 length: 15 amino acids. Trimming cost V 1 base and J 1 base, with 9 bases left between them.

As for this clonotype: The junction differs from germline at one of its ends, possibly a read error. DNA for the CDR3: TGTGCCAGCAGGTTAGCGGGGGCAAGAATCCAGTACTTC. Protein product: CASRLAGARIQYF. The rearrangement links TRBV12-3 or TRBV12-4 to TRBJ2-5; TRBD2 aligns across 9 bases. The CDR3 covers 13 residues.

This chain joins TRBV4-3 and TRBJ2-2; D is unclear. V lost 0 bases and J 6 bases, leaving 8 bases between the germline ends. The CDR3 loop spans 14 amino acids. The germline CDR1 and CDR2 sequences are LGHNA and YSLEER. The CDR3 reads CASSQDSSSGELFF. The CDR3 nucleotides are TGCGCCAGCAGCCAAGATTCCAGCTCCGGGGAGCTGTTTTTT.

This sequence joins TRBV7-9 and TRBJ2-3; TRBD2 matches 12 bases. The V gene's germline CDR1 is SEHNR and CDR2 FQNEAQ (reference sequence). This CDR3 is 17 amino acids long. With V trimmed by 2 bases and J by 5 bases, 8 bases remained unmatched. CDR3 sequence reads: CASSLWPSGRAQDTQYF. For the CDR3, the DNA is TGTGCCAGCAGCTTATGGCCTAGCGGGAGGGCCCAAGATACGCAGTATTTT.

The chain links TRBV2 to TRBJ1-3; D gene unclear. The germline V and J ends were trimmed by 4 bases and 2 bases, with 15 bases remaining between them. Germline V gene lookup returns CDR1 SNHLY and CDR2 FYNNEI. The CDR3 runs to 16 residues. The chain's CDR3 is CASSVEGGWAGNTIYF. Written as DNA, the CDR3 is TGTGCCAGCAGTGTTGAGGGCGGTTGGGCTGGAAACACCATATATTTT.

V usage is TRBV12-3 or TRBV12-4 and J usage is TRBJ1-1; tentatively, D is TRBD1 (5 bases). The CDR3 runs 13 residues. V lost 5 bases, J lost 14 bases, and 21 bases lay in between. This CDR3 is CASSLSVSGGLFF. CDR3 nucleotide sequence: TGTGCCAGCAGTCTAAGCGTAAGCGGGGGACTCTTCTTT.

This clonotype has just a few counts. The rearrangement uses TRBV11-3 and TRBJ1-3; D possibly corresponds to TRBD1 (5 bases). The CDR3 length is 14 residues. V lost 8 bases and J 0 bases, leaving 11 bases between the germline ends. Germline V lookup: CDR1 SGHNT, CDR2 YENEEA. CDR3 in DNA: TGTGCCAGCTGGGGACGGATCTCTGGAAACACCATATATTTT. Amino acids: CASWGRISGNTIYF.

This clonotype has at least ten counts. The J gene is TRBJ2-1, the V gene TRBV4-1; TRBD1 matches at 9 bases. CDR1 is MGHRA and CDR2 is YSYEKL in the germline V gene. With V trimmed by 3 bases and J by 6 bases, 6 bases remained unmatched. The CDR3 has 15 residues. CDR3: CASSHPGQGSNEQFF. CDR3 nucleotides: TGCGCCAGCAGCCATCCGGGACAGGGAAGCAATGAGCAGTTCTTC.

This clonotype was counted at least ten times. The V gene is TRBV5-1, the J gene TRBJ2-2; TRBD1 matches 8 bases. The CDR3 is made up of 16 amino acids. Germline-derived CDR1 and CDR2 are SGHRS and YFSETQ. The V gene end was trimmed by 0 bases and the J gene end by 2 bases; junction bases not matched to a gene: 3. CDR3 DNA: TGCGCCAGCAGCTTGGGGACAGGGACCAACACCGGGGAGCTGTTTTTT. Amino acids: CASSLGTGTNTGELFF.

This clonotype was counted between two and nine times. The V call is TRBV9, the J call TRBJ2-7; D unclear. The V gene's germline CDR1 is SGDLS and CDR2 YYNGEE. V was trimmed by 4 bases and J by 3 bases, leaving 20 bases between them. The CDR3 loop spans 16 amino acids. CDR3 amino acids: CASSPSSAFAIYEQYF. As DNA, the CDR3 is TGTGCCAGCAGCCCTTCATCAGCTTTCGCGATCTACGAGCAGTACTTC.

This clonotype was recorded a few times. One base away lies a much larger clone, so this may be a sequencing read error. The chain employs TRBV27 and TRBJ2-1, with a possible D match to TRBD2 (7 bases). The V end was cut by 2 bases, the J end by 5 bases, with 10 bases between. Germline loops: CDR1 MNHEY, CDR2 SMNVEV (reference sequence). This CDR3 is 14 amino acids long. The CDR3 nucleotides are TGTGCCAGCAGTTTAACGGGGGGCAACAATGAGCAGTTCTTC. It codes for CASSLTGGNNEQFF.

In its sample, this clonotype was seen a few times. The CDR3 region is CASSSPIGGLFF. The CDR3 DNA reads as TGTGCCAGCAGCTCACCGATCGGCGGCCTGTTTTTT. The chain is built from TRBV7-2 and TRBJ2-2; D ambiguous. This CDR3 is built from 12 residues. Germline values: CDR1 SGHTA, CDR2 FQGNSA. V was clipped by 4 bases and J by 14 bases, with 14 bases between them.

The chain joins TRBV9 to TRBJ2-5, with TRBD2 matching 8 bases. The germline gives CDR1 SGDLS, CDR2 YYNGEE. This CDR3 spans 15 amino acids. The ends lost 3 bases at V and 2 bases at J; junction bases unmatched: 6. This CDR3 reads CASSARLALQETQYF. As DNA, the CDR3 is TGTGCCAGCAGCGCTCGACTAGCGCTACAAGAGACCCAGTACTTC.

This clonotype was picked up a small number of times. The chain uses TRBV4-1 and TRBJ2-1, with TRBD2 matching over 15 bases. The ends lost 3 bases at V and 0 bases at J; junction bases unmatched: 3. CDR1 is MGHRA and CDR2 is YSYEKL in the germline V gene. This CDR3 region has 18 residues. The DNA of the CDR3 is TGCGCCAGCAGCCACGGACTAGCGGGGGGGAGCTCCTACAATGAGCAGTTCTTC. Protein sequence: CASSHGLAGGSSYNEQFF.

The rearrangement uses TRBV28 and TRBJ1-2, with TRBD1 identical over 7 bases. Germline CDR1 and CDR2: MDHEN and SYDVKM. V lost 2 bases, J lost 8 bases, and 5 bases stayed unmatched. This CDR3 has 13 amino acids. This CDR3 reads CASSLKGAHGYTF. Written as DNA, the CDR3 is TGTGCCAGCAGTTTAAAGGGGGCCCACGGCTACACCTTC.

This sequence joins TRBV6-1 and TRBJ2-3; 9 nucleotides agree with TRBD2. The CDR3 has 15 residues. In germline, CDR1 is MNHNS, CDR2 SASEGT. Unmatched junction bases numbered 9, after V lost 6 bases and J lost 5 bases. The CDR3: CASRVSGRLEDTQYF. Written as DNA, the CDR3 is TGTGCCAGCAGGGTTAGCGGGAGACTAGAAGATACGCAGTATTTT.